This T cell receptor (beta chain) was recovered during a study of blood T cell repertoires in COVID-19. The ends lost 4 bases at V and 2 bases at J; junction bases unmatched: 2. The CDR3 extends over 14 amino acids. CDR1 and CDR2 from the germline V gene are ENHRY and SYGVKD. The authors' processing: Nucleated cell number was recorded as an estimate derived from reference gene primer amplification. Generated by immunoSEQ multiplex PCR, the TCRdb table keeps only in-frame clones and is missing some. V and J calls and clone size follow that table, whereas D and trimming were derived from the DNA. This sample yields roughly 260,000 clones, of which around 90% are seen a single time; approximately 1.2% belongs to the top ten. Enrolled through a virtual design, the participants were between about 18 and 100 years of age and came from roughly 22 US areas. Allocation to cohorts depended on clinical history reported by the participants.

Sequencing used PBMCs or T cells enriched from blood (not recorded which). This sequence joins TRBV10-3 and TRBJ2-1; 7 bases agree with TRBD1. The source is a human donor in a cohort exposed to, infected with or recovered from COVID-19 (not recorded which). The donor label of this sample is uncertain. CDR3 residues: CAISAGGTYNEQFF. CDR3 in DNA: TGTGCCATCAGTGCAGGGGGAACCTACAATGAGCAGTTCTTC.